A selection of T cell receptor beta chains follows, all from one sample in a study of T cell repertoires in cytomegalovirus infection. MiXCR, applied by TCRdb to the reads, yields one record per CDR3 protein. The sample records approximately 150,000 distinct CDR3 sequences, roughly a sixth being singletons. Sequencing used CD8+ T cells from PBMCs. These receptors all come from a human donor in good health (CMV status not recorded). Some clones in this sample may be carry-over from other donors' samples. CDR3s include the opening cysteine and the closing phenylalanine or tryptophan. The D gene is left open where the match is weak. Part of the rows lack a size; the others show once, few, many or a class for expanded clones.

cdr3_nt: TGTGCCACCGGCCTAGCGCCTTCCTACAATGAGCAGTTCTTC
cdr3_aa: CATGLAPSYNEQFF
d_call: -
clone_size: -
v_call: TRBV15
j_call: TRBJ2-1

cdr3_nt: TGTGCCAGCAGCCCCAGGACAGCCACCTACGAGCAGTACTTC
cdr3_aa: CASSPRTATYEQYF
d_call: -
clone_size: -
v_call: TRBV9
j_call: TRBJ2-7

cdr3_nt: TGTGCCAGCAGCCAAGACATTTGGGCTCAAGAGACCCAGTACTTC
cdr3_aa: CASSQDIWAQETQYF
d_call: -
clone_size: -
v_call: TRBV14
j_call: TRBJ2-5

cdr3_nt: TGCAGCGTGGACGGAACAAACACCGGGGAGCTGTTTTTT
cdr3_aa: CSVDGTNTGELFF
d_call: -
clone_size: -
v_call: TRBV29-1
j_call: TRBJ2-2

cdr3_nt: TGTGCCAGCAGAGGGAGGCAAGAGACCCAGTACTTC
cdr3_aa: CASRGRQETQYF
d_call: -
clone_size: few
v_call: TRBV2
j_call: TRBJ2-5

cdr3_nt: TGTGCCAGTAGTATAGCGTTGTACAATGAGCAGTTCTTC
cdr3_aa: CASSIALYNEQFF
d_call: -
clone_size: many
v_call: TRBV19
j_call: TRBJ2-1

cdr3_nt: TGTGCCAGCAACCTGGACAGGGAGAGCCCCTCTGGAAACACCATATATTTT
cdr3_aa: CASNLDRESPSGNTIYF
d_call: TRBD1
clone_size: -
v_call: TRBV12-3/TRBV12-4
j_call: TRBJ1-3

cdr3_nt: TGTGCCAGCAGCGGCCCCGGGGGGAATCAGCCCCAGCATTTT
cdr3_aa: CASSGPGGNQPQHF
d_call: -
clone_size: -
v_call: TRBV28
j_call: TRBJ1-5

cdr3_nt: TGTGCCAGCAGCTTCCAGCGGGAATATATCAATGAGCAGTTCTTC
cdr3_aa: CASSFQREYINEQFF
d_call: TRBD2
clone_size: -
v_call: TRBV7-9
j_call: TRBJ2-1

cdr3_nt: TGTGCCAGCAGACTGTACACCGGGGAGCTGTTTTTT
cdr3_aa: CASRLYTGELFF
d_call: -
clone_size: few
v_call: TRBV7-2
j_call: TRBJ2-2

cdr3_nt: TGTGCCAGCAGCTCGGAGCGGTCCGGGTGGGATGAGCAGTTCTTC
cdr3_aa: CASSSERSGWDEQFF
d_call: -
clone_size: -
v_call: TRBV7-6
j_call: TRBJ2-1

cdr3_nt: -
cdr3_aa: CASSSSTGRYEQYF
d_call: -
clone_size: once
v_call: TRBV27
j_call: TRBJ2-7

cdr3_nt: TGTGCCAGCAGCTTGGGTAGCGGGGGGGCCATGGAAAACATTCAGTACTTC
cdr3_aa: CASSLGSGGAMENIQYF
d_call: TRBD2
clone_size: -
v_call: TRBV5-5
j_call: TRBJ2-4

cdr3_nt: TGTGCCAGCAGCGCTACCTTCGGGGGGAGACACACTGAAGCTTTCTTT
cdr3_aa: CASSATFGGRHTEAFF
d_call: -
clone_size: -
v_call: TRBV9
j_call: TRBJ1-1

cdr3_nt: TGTGCCAGCAGGGGGGGCGGGCCAGGGGGCAATCAGCCCCAGCATTTT
cdr3_aa: CASRGGGPGGNQPQHF
d_call: -
clone_size: many
v_call: TRBV12-3/TRBV12-4
j_call: TRBJ1-5

cdr3_nt: TGTGCCAGCACCTCTGGTGAGACCCAGTACTTC
cdr3_aa: CASTSGETQYF
d_call: -
clone_size: few
v_call: TRBV12-3/TRBV12-4
j_call: TRBJ2-5

cdr3_nt: TGCAGCGTTTTTACGGATGGGGCGGGTGGCTACACCTTC
cdr3_aa: CSVFTDGAGGYTF
d_call: -
clone_size: -
v_call: TRBV29-1
j_call: TRBJ1-2

cdr3_nt: TGTGCCAGCAGTTTATGGCCCGAGCAGTTCTTC
cdr3_aa: CASSLWPEQFF
d_call: -
clone_size: -
v_call: TRBV28
j_call: TRBJ2-1

cdr3_nt: TGTGCCAGCAGCCTTGGTGGAGCATCCACTGAAGCTTTCTTT
cdr3_aa: CASSLGGASTEAFF
d_call: -
clone_size: few
v_call: TRBV7-3
j_call: TRBJ1-1

cdr3_nt: TGTGCCAGCAGTAGAACGGATGATAGCAATCAGCCCCAGCATTTT
cdr3_aa: CASSRTDDSNQPQHF
d_call: -
clone_size: few
v_call: TRBV12-3/TRBV12-4
j_call: TRBJ1-5

cdr3_nt: TGCAGTGCTAGTGCGGGGAGCTACGAGCAGTACTTC
cdr3_aa: CSASAGSYEQYF
d_call: -
clone_size: -
v_call: TRBV20-1
j_call: TRBJ2-7

cdr3_nt: TGTGCCAGCAGCTACTCCCTAGGGGGCCATTACGAGCAGTACTTC
cdr3_aa: CASSYSLGGHYEQYF
d_call: TRBD1
clone_size: few
v_call: TRBV7-9
j_call: TRBJ2-7

cdr3_nt: TGTGCCAGCAGCTCAACAGCACGATACGAGCAGTACTTC
cdr3_aa: CASSSTARYEQYF
d_call: -
clone_size: -
v_call: TRBV7-6
j_call: TRBJ2-7

cdr3_nt: TGTGCCAGCAGTGACCTATGGGGACCTCGACTAGCCAAAAACATTCAGTACTTC
cdr3_aa: CASSDLWGPRLAKNIQYF
d_call: -
clone_size: -
v_call: TRBV2
j_call: TRBJ2-4

cdr3_nt: TGTGCCAGCAGCGCCCGCAGGGGGAACACCGGGGAGCTGTTTTTT
cdr3_aa: CASSARRGNTGELFF
d_call: -
clone_size: -
v_call: TRBV7-2
j_call: TRBJ2-2

cdr3_nt: TGCAGTGCTAGCGGGGGGGAGTTCTTC
cdr3_aa: CSASGGEFF
d_call: TRBD2
clone_size: -
v_call: TRBV20-1
j_call: TRBJ2-1

cdr3_nt: TGTGCCAGCAGCTTATTCGGTAACAATGAGCAGTTCTTC
cdr3_aa: CASSLFGNNEQFF
d_call: -
clone_size: -
v_call: TRBV7-2
j_call: TRBJ2-1

cdr3_nt: TGTGCCAGCAGCTTGGAGAGGGAGTACCAATACAATGAGCAGTTCTTC
cdr3_aa: CASSLEREYQYNEQFF
d_call: -
clone_size: few
v_call: TRBV7-8
j_call: TRBJ2-1

cdr3_nt: TGTGCCAGCAGCTTAGGAGGCGTGGGGTCGGGGACTGAAGCTTTCTTT
cdr3_aa: CASSLGGVGSGTEAFF
d_call: -
clone_size: few
v_call: TRBV7-9
j_call: TRBJ1-1